This is a list of T cell receptor beta chains from one sample in a study of blood T cell repertoires in COVID-19. The method was immunoSEQ multiplex PCR; TCRdb's version includes in-frame clones alone and lacks a portion of them. The profile shows 200,000 or so clones, 70% to 90% of them singletons. The sample was peripheral blood. The receptors come from a man aged 50-60 years who had recovered from COVID-19. CDR3s include the opening cysteine and the closing phenylalanine or tryptophan.

cdr3_aa: CASSDQALGTDTQYF
j_call: TRBJ2-3
v_call: TRBV2

cdr3_aa: CASRTGSYSNQPQHF
j_call: TRBJ1-5
v_call: TRBV10-2

cdr3_aa: CASSFRTGMWEQYF
j_call: TRBJ2-7
v_call: TRBV27

cdr3_aa: CASSSQGAEQYF
j_call: TRBJ2-7
v_call: TRBV18

cdr3_aa: CASGTGEVYEQFF
j_call: TRBJ2-1
v_call: TRBV12-3/TRBV12-4

cdr3_aa: CASSQVQLAGYNEQFF
j_call: TRBJ2-1
v_call: TRBV3-1/TRBV3-2

cdr3_aa: CASSLERTAVYTF
j_call: TRBJ1-2
v_call: TRBV7-8

cdr3_aa: CASTPRAYYGYTF
j_call: TRBJ1-2
v_call: TRBV28

cdr3_aa: CASSFQGLRDEQFF
j_call: TRBJ2-1
v_call: TRBV5-8

cdr3_aa: CASSQDLSDRVAEAFF
j_call: TRBJ1-1
v_call: TRBV4-2

cdr3_aa: CASRSAGLAYEQYF
j_call: TRBJ2-7
v_call: TRBV27

cdr3_aa: CARGGPIYSNQPQHF
j_call: TRBJ1-5
v_call: TRBV10-1

cdr3_aa: CASSLDRGRGTGELFF
j_call: TRBJ2-2
v_call: TRBV5-1

cdr3_aa: CASRPQRRANYGYTF
j_call: TRBJ1-2
v_call: TRBV27

cdr3_aa: CASRQGRVEYGYTF
j_call: TRBJ1-2
v_call: TRBV28

cdr3_aa: CASSARQGRTIFEQYF
j_call: TRBJ2-7
v_call: TRBV18

cdr3_aa: CASSLGGPGGSPLHF
j_call: TRBJ1-6
v_call: TRBV7-6

cdr3_aa: CSASDRVGNQPQHF
j_call: TRBJ1-5
v_call: TRBV20-1

cdr3_aa: CASSLLGTGVSNYGYTF
j_call: TRBJ1-2
v_call: TRBV27

cdr3_aa: CSAILAPRTDTQYF
j_call: TRBJ2-3
v_call: TRBV29-1

cdr3_aa: CASSGGKFSYNEQFF
j_call: TRBJ2-1
v_call: TRBV13

cdr3_aa: CASSSLEGAEDEQYF
j_call: TRBJ2-7
v_call: TRBV4-1

cdr3_aa: CASVRAGDPVYEQYF
j_call: TRBJ2-7
v_call: TRBV6-5

cdr3_aa: CASSLTAGTAGTYEQYF
j_call: TRBJ2-7
v_call: TRBV5-6

cdr3_aa: CASGQAPHEQYF
j_call: TRBJ2-7
v_call: TRBV28

cdr3_aa: CASTRTSGSFDEQFF
j_call: TRBJ2-1
v_call: TRBV19

cdr3_aa: CASTPDREGYEQYF
j_call: TRBJ2-7
v_call: TRBV5-1

cdr3_aa: CASSIGLGDYEQYF
j_call: TRBJ2-7
v_call: TRBV11-2

cdr3_aa: CASSLGIGTSGRAEETQYF
j_call: TRBJ2-5
v_call: TRBV11-2

cdr3_aa: CASNSGGWRNTEAFF
j_call: TRBJ1-1
v_call: TRBV19

cdr3_aa: CASSSYVQGARTEAFF
j_call: TRBJ1-1
v_call: TRBV13

cdr3_aa: CSVDPIQRETYNEQFF
j_call: TRBJ2-1
v_call: TRBV29-1